This T cell receptor beta chain was obtained from a study of CD8+ T cells in alopecia areata. General study results and limits: Clonality in lesional scalp, especially alopecia totalis/universalis, exceeded that of normal scalp. Tissue-resident alphabeta T cells belonging to normal skin likewise get sequenced within scalp specimens. Amid tofacitinib therapy, many expanded lesional clones stayed present in scalp and blood. Tofacitinib yielded significantly lower scalp clonality and fewer expanded CD8+ clones among the top 100.

As to treatment: oral pan-JAK inhibitor, 5-10 mg twice daily. After isolation, RNA underwent reverse transcription to generate cDNA as the sequencing template. Method: immunoSEQ multiplex PCR; TCRdb's copy keeps in-frame clones and lacks some. Altogether about 190,000 clones are present, around three fifths being singletons, with the ten largest covering about 1.3%. On this clone itself: The antigen remains unidentified.

V lost 5 bases and J 3 bases, leaving 8 bases between the germline ends. The germline gives CDR1 GTSNPN, CDR2 SVGIG (reference sequence). The CDR3 is made up of 11 amino acids. This TCR was recovered from a human donor with alopecia areata. The sample consisted of CD4+ T cells sorted from blood, taken between weeks 49 and 50, from a patient treated with tofacitinib. V is TRBV30 and J is TRBJ2-7; D is undetermined. CDR3 coding DNA: TGTGCCTGGGGCCGAGGCTACGAGCAGTACTTC. It is translated as CAWGRGYEQYF.